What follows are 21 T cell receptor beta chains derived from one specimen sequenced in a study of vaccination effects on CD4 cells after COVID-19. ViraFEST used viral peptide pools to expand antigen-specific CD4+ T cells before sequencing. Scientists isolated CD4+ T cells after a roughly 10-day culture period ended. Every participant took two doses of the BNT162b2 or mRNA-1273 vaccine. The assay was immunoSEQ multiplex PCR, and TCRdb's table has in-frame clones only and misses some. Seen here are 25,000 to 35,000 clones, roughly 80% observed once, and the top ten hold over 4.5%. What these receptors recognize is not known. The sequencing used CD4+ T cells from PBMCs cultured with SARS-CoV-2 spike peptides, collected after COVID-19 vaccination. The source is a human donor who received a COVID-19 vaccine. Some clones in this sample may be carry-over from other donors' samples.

This CDR3 is CSVPPVGGKETQYF. In DNA, the CDR3 is TGCAGCGTTCCCCCGGTAGGCGGGAAGGAGACCCAGTACTTC. V gene TRBV29-1 combines with J gene TRBJ2-5, with D perhaps TRBD2 (6 bases). Trimming pared 5 bases from V and 5 bases from J, leaving 18 bases between. Germline V CDR1 and CDR2: SQVTM, ANQGSEA. The CDR3 has 14 amino acids.

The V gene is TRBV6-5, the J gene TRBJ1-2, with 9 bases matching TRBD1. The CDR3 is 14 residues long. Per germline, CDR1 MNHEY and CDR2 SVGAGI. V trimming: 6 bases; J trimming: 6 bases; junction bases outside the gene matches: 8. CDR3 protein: CASRGTGKIHGYTF. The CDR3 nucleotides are TGTGCCAGCAGGGGGACAGGGAAGATCCATGGCTACACCTTC.

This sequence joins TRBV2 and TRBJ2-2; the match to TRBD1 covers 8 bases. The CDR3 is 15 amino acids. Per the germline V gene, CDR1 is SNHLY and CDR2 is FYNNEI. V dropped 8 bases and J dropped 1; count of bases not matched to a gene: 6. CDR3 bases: TGTGCCAGCTGGGAAGACAGGGGGAACACCGGGGAGCTGTTTTTT. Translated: CASWEDRGNTGELFF.

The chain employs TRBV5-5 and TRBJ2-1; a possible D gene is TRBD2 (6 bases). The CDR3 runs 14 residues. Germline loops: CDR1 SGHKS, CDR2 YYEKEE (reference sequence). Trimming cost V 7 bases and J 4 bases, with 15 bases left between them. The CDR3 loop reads CASLEGLGYNEQFF. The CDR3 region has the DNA TGTGCCAGCCTGGAGGGACTGGGGTACAATGAGCAGTTCTTC.

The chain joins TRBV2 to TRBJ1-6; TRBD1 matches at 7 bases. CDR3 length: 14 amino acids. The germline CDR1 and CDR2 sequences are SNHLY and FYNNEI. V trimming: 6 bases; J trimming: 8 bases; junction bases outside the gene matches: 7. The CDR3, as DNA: TGTGCCAGCAGGGCCGGGACAGCTTATTCACCCCTCCACTTT. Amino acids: CASRAGTAYSPLHF.

CDR3 loop: CACPRTGNEKLFF. CDR3 DNA sequence: TGTGCCTGCCCCCGAACAGGGAATGAAAAACTGTTTTTT. The chain employs TRBV30 and TRBJ1-4; perhaps TRBD1 as D (6 bases). Trimming left V 6 bases short and J 5 bases short, with 13 bases between. Germline lookup yields CDR1 GTSNPN and CDR2 SVGIG (reference sequence). The CDR3 contains 13 residues.

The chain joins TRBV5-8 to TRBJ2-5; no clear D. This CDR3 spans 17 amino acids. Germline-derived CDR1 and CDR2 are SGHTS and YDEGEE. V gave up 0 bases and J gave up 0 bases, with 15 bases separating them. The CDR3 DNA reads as TGTGCCAGCAGCTTGGGGCTATTTAATCGGTACCAAGAGACCCAGTACTTC. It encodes CASSLGLFNRYQETQYF.

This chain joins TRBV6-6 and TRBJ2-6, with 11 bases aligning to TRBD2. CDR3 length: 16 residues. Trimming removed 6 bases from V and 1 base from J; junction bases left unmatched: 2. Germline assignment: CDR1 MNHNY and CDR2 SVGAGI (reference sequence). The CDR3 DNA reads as TGTGCCAGCAGACTAGCGGGGGCTTCTGGGGCCAACGTCCTGACTTTC. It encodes CASRLAGASGANVLTF.

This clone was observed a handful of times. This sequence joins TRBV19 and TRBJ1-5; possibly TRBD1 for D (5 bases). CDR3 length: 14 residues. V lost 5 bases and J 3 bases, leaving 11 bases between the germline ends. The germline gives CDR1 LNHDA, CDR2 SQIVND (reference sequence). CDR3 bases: TGTGCCAGTAGTGGTCAGGGTCACAATCAGCCCCAGCATTTT. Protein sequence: CASSGQGHNQPQHF.

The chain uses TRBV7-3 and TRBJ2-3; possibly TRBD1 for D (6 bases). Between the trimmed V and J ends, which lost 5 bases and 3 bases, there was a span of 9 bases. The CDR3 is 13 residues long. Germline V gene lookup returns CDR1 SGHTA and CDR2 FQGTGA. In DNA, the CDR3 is TGTGCCAGCAGCCCAACAGGGACAGATACGCAGTATTTT. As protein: CASSPTGTDTQYF.

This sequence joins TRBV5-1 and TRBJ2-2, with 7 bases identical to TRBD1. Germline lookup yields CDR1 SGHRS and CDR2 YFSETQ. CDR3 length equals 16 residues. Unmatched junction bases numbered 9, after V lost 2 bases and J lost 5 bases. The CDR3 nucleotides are TGCGCCAGCAGCTTCGGGGCCAGGGGGTCGACCGGGGAGCTGTTTTTT. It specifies CASSFGARGSTGELFF.

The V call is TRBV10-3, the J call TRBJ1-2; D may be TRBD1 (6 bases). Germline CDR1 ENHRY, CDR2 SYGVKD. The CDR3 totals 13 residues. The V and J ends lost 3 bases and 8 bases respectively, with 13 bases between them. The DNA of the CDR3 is TGTGCCATCAGTGATCCAGGGGCCGGGGGCTACACCTTC. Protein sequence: CAISDPGAGGYTF.

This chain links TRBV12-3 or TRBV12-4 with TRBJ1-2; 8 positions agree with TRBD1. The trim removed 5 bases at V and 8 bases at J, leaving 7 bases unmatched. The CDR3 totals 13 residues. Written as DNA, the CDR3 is TGTGCCAGCAGTGGGCAGGGGGCGCGGGGCTACACCTTC. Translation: CASSGQGARGYTF.

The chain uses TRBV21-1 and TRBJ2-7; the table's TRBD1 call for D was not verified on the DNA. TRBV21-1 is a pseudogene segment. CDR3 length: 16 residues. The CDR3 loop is CASRKAAQGPYYEQYV. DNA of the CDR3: TGTGCCAGCAGAAAGGCAGCTCAGGGTCCCTACTACGAGCAGTACGTC.

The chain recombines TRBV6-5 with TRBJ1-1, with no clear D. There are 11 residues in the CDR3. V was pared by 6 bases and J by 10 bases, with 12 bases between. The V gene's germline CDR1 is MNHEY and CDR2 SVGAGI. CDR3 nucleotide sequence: TGTGCCAGCAGGTTCATGGGCCCAGCTTTCTTT. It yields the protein CASRFMGPAFF.

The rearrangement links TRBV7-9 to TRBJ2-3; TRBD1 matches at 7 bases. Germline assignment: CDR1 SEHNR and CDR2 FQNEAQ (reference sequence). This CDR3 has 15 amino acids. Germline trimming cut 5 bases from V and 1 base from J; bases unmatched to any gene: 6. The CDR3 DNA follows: TGTGCCAGCAGCACGACAGGGTGGGGCACAGATACGCAGTATTTT. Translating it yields CASSTTGWGTDTQYF.

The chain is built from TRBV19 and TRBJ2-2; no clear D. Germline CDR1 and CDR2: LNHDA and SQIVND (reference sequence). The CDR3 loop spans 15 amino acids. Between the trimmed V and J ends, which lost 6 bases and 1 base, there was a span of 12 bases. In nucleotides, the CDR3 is TGTGCCAGTAGATCCTACCCGAAGAACACCGGGGAGCTGTTTTTT. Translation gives CASRSYPKNTGELFF.

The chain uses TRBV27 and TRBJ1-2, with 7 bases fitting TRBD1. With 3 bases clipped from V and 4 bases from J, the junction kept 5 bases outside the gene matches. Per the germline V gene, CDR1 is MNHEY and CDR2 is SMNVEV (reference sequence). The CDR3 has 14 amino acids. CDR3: CASSFTQGSYGYTF. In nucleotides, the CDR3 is TGTGCCAGCAGTTTCACACAGGGGAGCTATGGCTACACCTTC.

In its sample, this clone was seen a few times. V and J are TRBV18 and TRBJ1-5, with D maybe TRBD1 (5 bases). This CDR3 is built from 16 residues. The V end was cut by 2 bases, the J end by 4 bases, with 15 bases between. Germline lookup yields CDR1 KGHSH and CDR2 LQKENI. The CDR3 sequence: CASSPLTGARNQPQHF. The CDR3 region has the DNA TGTGCCAGCTCACCATTGACCGGGGCGAGGAATCAGCCCCAGCATTTT.

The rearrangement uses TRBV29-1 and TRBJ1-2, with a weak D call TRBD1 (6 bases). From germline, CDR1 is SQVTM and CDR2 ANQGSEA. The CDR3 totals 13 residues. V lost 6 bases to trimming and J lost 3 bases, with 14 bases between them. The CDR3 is CSVSRDIYYGYTF. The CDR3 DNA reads TGCAGCGTGTCCCGGGACATATACTATGGCTACACCTTC.

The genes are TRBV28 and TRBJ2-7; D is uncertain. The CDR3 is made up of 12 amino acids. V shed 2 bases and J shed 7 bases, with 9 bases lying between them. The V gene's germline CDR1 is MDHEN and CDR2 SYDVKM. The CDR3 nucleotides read TGTGCCAGCAGTTTAGTGGGTCGGGAGCAGTACGTC. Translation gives CASSLVGREQYV.